Reported below is one TCR beta chain. Noted treatment: randomized to nivolumab then ipilimumab (arm A) or the reverse (arm B). DNA-damaging chemotherapy had not been given to any patient beforehand. From thawed PBMCs, live CD3+CD8+ cells negative for CD19 and CD56 were sorted. This entry belongs to a study of sequential checkpoint blockade in melanoma. Study at large: Patients were randomized 1:1 to nivolumab-then-ipilimumab or ipilimumab-then-nivolumab first-line. Maintenance nivolumab came after either treatment sequence.

The CDR3 has 15 residues. Germline CDR1 MNHNS, CDR2 SASEGT. V was clipped by 4 bases and J by 5 bases, with 12 bases between them. Repertoires were generated with immunoSEQ multiplex PCR, while TCRdb's copy carries only in-frame clones and drops some. The repertoire consists of some 17,000 clones, with around 74% occurring once and the leading ten covering 34%. V gene TRBV6-1 combines with J gene TRBJ1-6; D perhaps matches TRBD1 (6 bases). The receptor comes from a human donor with melanoma. The source was CD8+ T cells sorted from blood (inferred from file names), collected from a patient given nivolumab and ipilimumab in sequence. The CDR3 loop reads CASSVQTGNNSPLHF. CDR3 coding DNA: TGTGCCAGCAGTGTCCAGACAGGAAATAATTCACCCCTCCACTTT.